This entry lists 21 T cell receptor beta chains sequenced from one sample in a study of OX40 agonist ivuxolimab in advanced cancers. The repertoire was sequenced with immunoSEQ multiplex PCR; TCRdb's copy has only in-frame clones and lacks some. This sample has tens of thousands of clones, with nearly 90% found just once. This specimen consisted of CD4+ or CD8+ T cells sorted from blood, obtained in a trial of the OX40 agonist ivuxolimab. These receptors were collected from an adult with an advanced solid tumor such as melanoma, head and neck, liver or kidney cancer.

The chain is built from TRBV10-3 and TRBJ2-1; D ambiguous. The CDR3 is 12 residues long. The ends were cut back, 5 bases at V and 6 bases at J, with 8 bases in the middle. Germline lookup yields CDR1 ENHRY and CDR2 SYGVKD. This chain's CDR3 is CAISPKSNEQFF. In nucleotides, the CDR3 is TGTGCCATCAGTCCTAAGAGCAATGAGCAGTTCTTC.

The chain combines TRBV7-2 with TRBJ2-7, with TRBD1 identical over 8 bases. CDR1 is SGHTA and CDR2 is FQGNSA in the germline V gene. The CDR3 extends over 15 amino acids. V trimming: 1 base; J trimming: 5 bases; junction bases outside the gene matches: 7. CDR3 sequence: CASSLVAGGGNEQYF. CDR3 nucleotide sequence: TGTGCCAGCAGCTTAGTGGCAGGGGGCGGCAACGAGCAGTACTTC. Full variable domain (rest looked up from reference TRBV7-2 and TRBJ2-7): GAGVSQSPSNKVTEKGKDVELRCDPISGHTALYWYRQSLGQGLEFLIYFQGNSAPDKSGLPSDRFSAERTGGSVSTLTIQRTQQEDSAVYLCASSLVAGGGNEQYFGPGTRLTVT.

The rearrangement links TRBV2 to TRBJ2-3; possible D gene TRBD2, 5 bases. The CDR3 spans 14 residues. V was trimmed by 2 bases and J by 2 bases, leaving 8 bases between them. Germline CDR1 and CDR2: SNHLY and FYNNEI. CDR3 nucleotide sequence: TGTGCCAGCAGTGAAAGGGAGTACACAGATACGCAGTATTTT. Encoded protein: CASSEREYTDTQYF.

This chain connects TRBV19 to TRBJ2-3; 10 positions agree with TRBD1. After removal of 8 bases from V and 5 bases from J, the junction contained 7 bases not matched to a gene. The CDR3 has 14 amino acids. Germline V gene lookup returns CDR1 LNHDA and CDR2 SQIVND (reference sequence). CDR3 in amino acids: CASGRQGAGDTQYF. The CDR3 region has the DNA TGTGCCAGTGGGAGACAGGGGGCAGGAGATACGCAGTATTTT.

The chain links TRBV19 to TRBJ1-2; TRBD1 might be the D (5 bases). The V and J ends lost 3 bases and 2 bases respectively, with 13 bases between them. The CDR3 consists of 15 residues. CDR1 and CDR2 (germline): LNHDA, SQIVND (reference sequence). The CDR3 DNA reads TGTGCCAGTAGTATTCGGCTGGGGCAGAACTATGGCTACACCTTC. It is translated as CASSIRLGQNYGYTF.

V usage is TRBV2 and J usage is TRBJ1-1, with a tentative D call TRBD1 (6 bases). The CDR3 sequence is 14 residues long. V shed 0 bases and J shed 4 bases, with 9 bases lying between them. Germline V lookup: CDR1 SNHLY, CDR2 FYNNEI. The CDR3 loop reads CASSEAGGPTEAFF. The CDR3 bases are TGTGCCAGCAGTGAAGCTGGGGGGCCCACTGAAGCTTTCTTT.

This clone was detected once. The rearrangement uses TRBV21-1 and TRBJ2-7; TRBD2 is taken as the D call from the table, unchecked against the DNA. TRBV21-1 is deemed a pseudogene. The CDR3 runs to 18 residues. The CDR3 region has the DNA TGTGCCAGCAGCAAAGGAATCCAGACAGCGGGCCCCACCTACGAGCAGTACTTC. It encodes CASSKGIQTAGPTYEQYF.

The V call is TRBV27, the J call TRBJ2-3, with TRBD2 identical over 7 bases. The CDR3 loop spans 16 amino acids. Germline CDR1 and CDR2: MNHEY and SMNVEV (reference sequence). V lost 0 bases and J lost 4; bases outside the gene matches: 7. This CDR3 is CASSLSSSGIADTQYF. The CDR3, as DNA: TGTGCCAGCAGTTTATCGTCTAGCGGAATCGCAGATACGCAGTATTTT.

The chain combines TRBV5-1 with TRBJ1-3, with D perhaps matching TRBD1 (5 bases). V gave up 3 bases and J gave up 3 bases, with 13 bases separating them. Germline CDR1 is SGHRS and CDR2 is YFSETQ. The CDR3 extends over 15 amino acids. CDR3 loop: CASSSPGTDGNTIYF. CDR3 coding DNA: TGCGCCAGCAGCTCCCCCGGGACGGATGGAAACACCATATATTTT.

The V and J genes are TRBV27 and TRBJ1-1; maybe TRBD1 (6 bases). V lost 6 bases to trimming and J lost 1 base, with 12 bases between them. The CDR3 is 14 residues long. Germline CDR1 MNHEY, CDR2 SMNVEV (reference sequence). CDR3 sequence (DNA): TGTGCCAGCAGCTCCGGGACATCGAACACTGAAGCTTTCTTT. Its protein is CASSSGTSNTEAFF.

The genes are TRBV6-5 and TRBJ2-1; D perhaps matches TRBD1 (6 bases). The CDR3 extends over 15 amino acids. Trimming took 4 bases from V and 5 from J, leaving 15 bases between them. Germline V CDR1 and CDR2: MNHEY, SVGAGI. The CDR3 nucleotides read TGTGCCAGCAGTTTCCGGATTGGGGGCCACAATGAGCAGTTCTTC. Amino acid sequence: CASSFRIGGHNEQFF.

The chain has TRBV12-5 and TRBJ2-4; D is tentatively TRBD1 or TRBD2 (5 bases each). The CDR3 covers 14 residues. Germline CDR1 is LGHNT and CDR2 is FRNRAP. The ends were cut back, 6 bases at V and 0 bases at J, with 9 bases in the middle. This CDR3 reads CASGPGLAKNIQYF. CDR3 DNA sequence: TGTGCTAGTGGCCCGGGGCTAGCCAAAAACATTCAGTACTTC.

The CDR3: CASSLDGGEKLFF. The DNA of the CDR3 is TGTGCCAGCAGTTTGGACGGTGGAGAAAAACTGTTTTTT. This chain links TRBV27 with TRBJ1-4, with D unclear. Germline V gene sequence: CDR1 MNHEY, CDR2 SMNVEV (reference sequence). CDR3 length: 13 amino acids. Trimming left V 3 bases short and J 8 bases short, with 10 bases between.

The chain carries TRBV7-8 and TRBJ2-7; TRBD1 matches 7 bases. Unmatched junction bases numbered 12, after V lost 5 bases and J lost 2 bases. This CDR3 comprises 16 residues. CDR1 is SGHVS, CDR2 FQNEAQ, per germline. In DNA, the CDR3 is TGTGCCAGCAGCGTTGACAGGGCGGCAAAGACCTACGAGCAGTACTTC. Its protein is CASSVDRAAKTYEQYF.

The chain combines TRBV9 with TRBJ2-3; 10 bases are shared with TRBD2. This CDR3 spans 16 amino acids. Germline-derived CDR1 and CDR2 are SGDLS and YYNGEE. V was clipped by 4 bases and J by 5 bases; unmatched bases: 10. CDR3 residues: CASSRGESGGVDTQYF. The CDR3 bases are TGTGCCAGCAGCCGCGGAGAGAGCGGGGGGGTAGATACGCAGTATTTT.

This chain connects TRBV7-3 to TRBJ2-3, with 7 bases identical to TRBD1. This CDR3 contains 14 residues. CDR1 is SGHTA, CDR2 FQGTGA, per germline. J lost 4 bases, V lost 2 bases, and 3 bases had no gene match. CDR3 in amino acids: CASSLDRVADTQYF. The CDR3 DNA reads as TGTGCCAGCAGCTTAGACAGGGTCGCAGATACGCAGTATTTT.

The rearrangement joins TRBV10-1 to TRBJ2-1; D ambiguous. CDR1 is WNHNN and CDR2 is SYGVQD in the germline V gene (reference sequence). This CDR3 has 12 residues. V shed 3 bases and J shed 10 bases, with 10 bases lying between them. CDR3: CASSEPAREQFF. CDR3 sequence (DNA): TGCGCCAGCAGTGAACCAGCGAGGGAGCAGTTCTTC.

In its sample, this clone was seen a few times. This chain uses TRBV7-9 with TRBJ1-6; 9 nucleotides match TRBD1. V lost 6 bases to trimming and J lost 4 bases; unmatched junction nucleotides: 4. The CDR3 covers 15 residues. Germline V CDR1 and CDR2: SEHNR, FQNEAQ (reference sequence). The CDR3 DNA follows: TGTGCCAGCAGTTGGGGACAGGGATATAATTCACCCCTCCACTTT. Encoded protein: CASSWGQGYNSPLHF.

The chain carries TRBV7-2 and TRBJ2-5; D is possibly TRBD2 (5 bases). The V gene's germline CDR1 is SGHTA and CDR2 FQGNSA. This CDR3 has 16 residues. Trimming removed 2 bases at V and 5 bases at J, with 18 bases between. The CDR3 protein is CASSLSPTGIWETQYF. The CDR3 DNA reads TGTGCCAGCAGCTTAAGTCCGACGGGGATTTGGGAGACCCAGTACTTC.

This chain links TRBV7-9 with TRBJ1-2, with 8 nucleotides matching TRBD1. This CDR3 comprises 14 residues. V lost 5 bases to trimming and J lost 3 bases; unmatched junction nucleotides: 5. Germline V gives CDR1 SEHNR, CDR2 FQNEAQ (reference sequence). As DNA, the CDR3 is TGTGCCAGCAGCCCAGGGGGCGAATACTATGGCTACACCTTC. It codes for CASSPGGEYYGYTF.

The chain joins TRBV21-1 to TRBJ2-7; the D call of TRBD2 is as the table states it, not checked on the DNA. TRBV21-1 constitutes a pseudogene. The CDR3 has 15 residues. The CDR3 nucleotides read TGTGCCAGCAGCAAAGTCCAGGGAGGTTTCCACGAGCAGTACTTC. The encoded protein is CASSKVQGGFHEQYF.